This T cell receptor (beta chain) was profiled in a study of cytomegalovirus exposure and HLA in healthy donors. About the study: Tens of millions of unique TCRs, all from HLA-typed donors, were included in an early release of the data. Findings of the study overall: Earlier results showed most TCR beta V segments being productive about 87% or about 30% of the time. The study flagged fewer than 200 TCR beta chains as cytomegalovirus-associated. The authors assumed roughly uniform sequencing depth across donors for presence/absence analyses.

PCR used 60 Vbeta primers and 13 Jbeta primers. TCRdb keeps only in-frame clones here, not all; method: immunoSEQ multiplex PCR. The sample includes about 89,000 clones, around 74% of them seen just once. With respect to this clone: What it binds is not known.

The CDR3 runs to 16 residues. Trimming removed 4 bases from V and 3 bases from J, with 18 bases in between. Germline V gene data show CDR1 as MNHNS and CDR2 as SASEGT. What was sequenced was PBMCs. This chain links TRBV6-1 with TRBJ1-2; perhaps TRBD1 as D (5 bases). The receptor's source is a man younger than 45 in good health and CMV-seropositive. This chain's CDR3 is CASSAAKGIVDYGYTF. DNA of the CDR3: TGTGCCAGCAGTGCTGCGAAGGGGATCGTGGACTATGGCTACACCTTC.